This TCR beta chain was found in a study of cytomegalovirus exposure and HLA in healthy donors. CDR3 length: 12 amino acids. The V and J ends lost 10 bases and 1 base respectively, with 11 bases between them. Germline V CDR1 and CDR2: MDHEN, SYDVKM. This clone was counted a few times. Measured with immunoSEQ multiplex PCR; TCRdb has only the in-frame clones, and not every one. The table has around 150,000 clones, roughly nine tenths seen once. Sequenced input: PBMCs. This chain links TRBV28 with TRBJ2-7; a possible D gene is TRBD1 (5 bases). The sequence was collected from a woman in her late teens or twenties in good health and CMV-seropositive. The CDR3: CAITGNSYEQYF. For the CDR3, the DNA is TGTGCCATCACAGGAAATTCCTACGAGCAGTACTTC.